The text below deals with one T cell receptor (beta chain). The sample comes from a study of shared clonotypes between healthy human individuals. Sorted-subset replicate PCR reactions were performed with approximately 200 ng DNA, corresponding to some 32,000 T cell genomes. Here immunoSEQ multiplex PCR was the method, and the copy in TCRdb shows in-frame clones only, minus some. This table holds 1.5 million to 1.9 million clones, roughly 98% found once. CDR1 and CDR2 from the germline V gene are SQVTM and ANQGSEA. The V and J ends lost 7 bases and 8 bases, in that order; junction bases with no gene match: 4. The CDR3 contains 13 residues.

The chain joins TRBV29-1 to TRBJ2-1, with 14 nucleotides matching TRBD2. The source is a man aged 25 to 45 in good health. Material: naive CD4+ T cells sorted from blood. Subset given: CD45RA+ positively selected. CDR3 in amino acids: CSAGLAGGYEQFF. CDR3 bases: TGCAGCGCCGGACTAGCGGGAGGATATGAGCAGTTCTTC.